This TCR beta chain was found in a study of T cell repertoires in cytomegalovirus infection. Study-wide points: There were HLA-C-restricted CMV-specific TCR beta clonotypes dominating the ex vivo response.

TCRdb reanalysed the reads using MiXCR and keeps one entry per CDR3 protein. The sample includes about 140,000 distinct CDR3 sequences, roughly 6% of them seen just once. This CDR3 contains 17 residues. Germline CDR1 reads SGHTA; CDR2 reads FQGNSA. V dropped 2 bases and J dropped 3 bases, with 20 bases sitting between them. This clonotype was recorded many times. Its antigen is not known. The sequence derives from a human donor in good health (CMV status not recorded). Some clones in this sample may be carry-over from other donors' samples. This chain links TRBV7-2 with TRBJ2-7; perhaps TRBD2 as D (7 bases). The sample consisted of PBMCs. CDR3 sequence (DNA): TGTGCCAGCAGCTTATTGGGGAGGGGGGACCGCGTCTACGAGCAGTACTTC. As protein: CASSLLGRGDRVYEQYF.